This note documents a single TCR beta chain sequence. Its antigen remains unknown. The protocol was immunoSEQ multiplex PCR, while the TCRdb copy is restricted to in-frame clones and leaves out a portion. The data hold about 680,000 clones, with more than 70% observed a single time. The CDR3 sequence is 11 residues long. Germline CDR1 MNHNY, CDR2 SVGAGI (reference sequence). The V end lost 5 bases, the J end lost 7 bases, and 5 bases lay between the germline ends. This record comes from a study of Ad26.COV2.S vaccination and SARS-CoV-2 variants. Treatment specified: some 20 received Ad26.COV2.S at low or high dose, single or two shots; about 5 received placebo; per-sample allocation not given. The study sampled participants on day 63 after the first vaccine or placebo injection. Study-level findings and limits: From the TCR breadth and depth analyses, total T cell responses may have been underestimated. Spike-specific TCR breadth in vaccine recipients exceeded that seen in placebo recipients.

The origin of this receptor is a person between 18 and 59 years old who received the Ad26.COV2.S COVID-19 vaccine or a placebo. Source: peripheral blood, taken in a trial of Ad26.COV2.S vaccine versus placebo. The chain employs TRBV6-6 and TRBJ1-4, with D unclear. The CDR3 spells CASSKGEKLFF. As DNA, the CDR3 is TGTGCCAGCAGTAAGGGTGAAAAACTGTTTTTT.